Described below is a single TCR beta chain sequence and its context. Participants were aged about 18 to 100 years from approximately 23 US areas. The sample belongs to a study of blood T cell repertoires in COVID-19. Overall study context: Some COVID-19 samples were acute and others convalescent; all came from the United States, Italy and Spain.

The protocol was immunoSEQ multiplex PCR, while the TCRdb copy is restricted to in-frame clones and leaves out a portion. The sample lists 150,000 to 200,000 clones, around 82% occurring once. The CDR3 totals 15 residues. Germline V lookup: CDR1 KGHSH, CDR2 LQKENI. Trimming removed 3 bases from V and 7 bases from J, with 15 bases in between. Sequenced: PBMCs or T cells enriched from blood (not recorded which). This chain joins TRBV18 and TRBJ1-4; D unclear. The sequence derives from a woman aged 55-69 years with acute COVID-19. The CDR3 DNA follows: TGTGCCAGCTCACCCTCGGGTCAGCTTGCTGAAAAACTGTTTTTT. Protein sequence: CASSPSGQLAEKLFF.